This is a list of T cell receptor beta chains from one sample in a study of metastatic and nonmetastatic thyroid tumors. TCRdb reanalyzed the PCR reads via MiXCR. The sample includes about 82,000 clones, around 13% seen only once; the top ten take around 9%. Sequencing was done on a sample of tumor tissue. The receptors derive from a female donor with papillary thyroid cancer or a benign thyroid nodule (not recorded which). Some clones in this sample may be carry-over from other donors' samples. The CDR3 runs from the conserved cysteine through the conserved F or W. Fields, in order: V gene, J gene, clone size, D gene, CDR3 protein, CDR3 DNA. The D gene is left open where the match is weak. Clone size is shown for a subset of rows, as once, few, many or a class of expanded clone.

TRBV28,TRBJ2-4,.,.,CASSPGRGGLAKNIQYF,TGTGCCAGCAGTCCGGGAAGGGGGGGCTTAGCCAAAAACATTCAGTACTTC
TRBV11-3,TRBJ2-4,many,.,CASSLDRPALAKNIQYF,TGTGCCAGCAGCTTAGATCGCCCAGCGCTAGCCAAAAACATTCAGTACTTC
TRBV29-1,TRBJ2-5,.,.,CSVGAPRSNEETQYF,TGCAGCGTTGGGGCCCCCCGGTCGAATGAAGAGACCCAGTACTTC
TRBV18,TRBJ1-5,many,.,CASSLNPSGSNQPQHF,TGTGCCAGCTCCCTTAACCCTTCCGGTAGCAATCAGCCCCAGCATTTT
TRBV7-8,TRBJ1-3,.,TRBD1,CASTASGTEGNTIYF,TGTGCCAGCACCGCATCGGGGACAGAGGGAAACACCATATATTTT
TRBV9,TRBJ1-3,many,TRBD1,CASSVTGDSGNTIYF,TGTGCCAGCAGCGTAACAGGGGATTCTGGAAACACCATATATTTT
TRBV19,TRBJ2-3,many,TRBD1,CASSTTGAGGKQYF,TGTGCCAGTAGTACAACAGGGGCCGGCGGAAAGCAGTATTTT
TRBV2,TRBJ2-7,many,.,CASSERYEQYF,TGTGCCAGCAGTGAAAGGTACGAGCAGTACTTC
TRBV30,TRBJ1-2,many,TRBD1,CAWSVGQGRFYGYTF,TGTGCCTGGAGTGTAGGACAGGGGAGATTCTATGGCTACACCTTC
TRBV10-1,TRBJ2-1,.,.,CASSDVAVVGYNEQFF,TGCGCCAGCAGTGATGTTGCGGTAGTGGGGTACAATGAGCAGTTCTTC
TRBV9,TRBJ1-1,once,TRBD1,CASSVGGGPGTEASF,TGTGCCAGCAGCGTAGGAGGGGGCCCTGGTACTGAAGCTTCCTTT
TRBV19,TRBJ1-2,many,.,CASSNFNIRGGYGYTF,TGTGCCAGTAGTAACTTCAACATTAGGGGAGGGTATGGCTACACCTTC
TRBV3-1,TRBJ1-2,.,.,CASSQFWTGGYTF,TGTGCCAGCAGTCAATTCTGGACCGGGGGCTACACCTTC
TRBV20-1,TRBJ1-2,many,TRBD1,CSARVRTGVQSITF,TGCAGTGCTAGAGTTCGGACAGGGGTCCAATCGATCACCTTC
TRBV20-1,TRBJ2-3,many,TRBD2,CSARDQREGLRGELYF,TGCAGTGCTAGAGATCAGCGGGAGGGCCTGAGGGGGGAGCTGTATTTT
TRBV6-5,TRBJ2-7,many,TRBD2,CASSYSSAGRGEQYF,TGTGCCAGCAGTTACTCGAGTGCAGGGAGGGGCGAGCAGTACTTC
TRBV9,TRBJ2-3,.,.,CASSGPGPRGDTQYF,TGTGCCAGCAGCGGACCGGGACCCCGAGGGGATACGCAGTATTTT
TRBV5-1,TRBJ1-2,many,TRBD1,CASSTRQGAAGGGYTF,TGCGCCAGCAGCACCCGACAGGGCGCGGCGGGGGGCGGCTACACCTTC
TRBV7-3,TRBJ2-5,many,TRBD2,CASSLGFFSGGQETQYF,TGTGCCAGCAGCTTAGGGTTCTTTAGCGGGGGTCAAGAGACCCAGTACTTC
TRBV4-1,TRBJ1-5,many,.,CASSRAENSNQPQHF,TGCGCCAGCAGCCGGGCAGAGAATAGCAATCAGCCCCAGCATTTT
TRBV7-2,TRBJ2-3,many,.,CASSLGGIRDTQYF,TGTGCCAGCAGCCTAGGAGGGATCAGGGATACGCAGTATTTT
TRBV20-1,TRBJ2-7,.,TRBD2,CSAQREGRPYEQYF,TGCAGTGCTCAGCGGGAGGGCCGCCCCTACGAGCAGTACTTC
TRBV20-1,TRBJ2-2,many,.,CSASPGPGELFF,TGCAGTGCTAGTCCCGGGCCCGGGGAGCTGTTTTTT
TRBV7-9,TRBJ2-7,many,.,CASSSGLNPYEQYF,TGTGCCAGCAGCAGCGGACTGAACCCCTACGAGCAGTACTTC
TRBV3-1,TRBJ2-7,many,.,CAAGVAHQAYEQYF,TGTGCCGCCGGCGTCGCTCATCAGGCCTACGAGCAGTACTTC
TRBV2,TRBJ2-3,many,TRBD2,CASSRTSGSQYF,TGTGCCAGCAGCCGGACTAGCGGATCGCAGTATTTT
TRBV7-8,TRBJ2-3,many,.,CASSLIGTDTQYF,TGTGCCAGCAGCTTAATTGGAACAGATACGCAGTATTTT